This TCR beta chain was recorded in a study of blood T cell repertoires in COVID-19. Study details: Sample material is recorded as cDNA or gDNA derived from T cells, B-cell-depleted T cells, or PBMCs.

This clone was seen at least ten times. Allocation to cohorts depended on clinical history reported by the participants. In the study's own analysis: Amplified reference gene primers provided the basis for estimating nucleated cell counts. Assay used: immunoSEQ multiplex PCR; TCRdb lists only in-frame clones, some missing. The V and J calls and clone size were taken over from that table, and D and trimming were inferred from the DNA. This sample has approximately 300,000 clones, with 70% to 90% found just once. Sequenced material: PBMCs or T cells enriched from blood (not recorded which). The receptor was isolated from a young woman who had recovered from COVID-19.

CDR3 DNA sequence: TGTGCCAGCAGTCGGAACAGGTGGGGAGAGCAGTACTTC. Translated: CASSRNRWGEQYF. This chain links TRBV12-3 or TRBV12-4 with TRBJ2-7; weak D call: TRBD1 (5 bases). CDR3 length: 13 residues. Trimming took 5 bases from V and 7 from J, leaving 15 bases between them.